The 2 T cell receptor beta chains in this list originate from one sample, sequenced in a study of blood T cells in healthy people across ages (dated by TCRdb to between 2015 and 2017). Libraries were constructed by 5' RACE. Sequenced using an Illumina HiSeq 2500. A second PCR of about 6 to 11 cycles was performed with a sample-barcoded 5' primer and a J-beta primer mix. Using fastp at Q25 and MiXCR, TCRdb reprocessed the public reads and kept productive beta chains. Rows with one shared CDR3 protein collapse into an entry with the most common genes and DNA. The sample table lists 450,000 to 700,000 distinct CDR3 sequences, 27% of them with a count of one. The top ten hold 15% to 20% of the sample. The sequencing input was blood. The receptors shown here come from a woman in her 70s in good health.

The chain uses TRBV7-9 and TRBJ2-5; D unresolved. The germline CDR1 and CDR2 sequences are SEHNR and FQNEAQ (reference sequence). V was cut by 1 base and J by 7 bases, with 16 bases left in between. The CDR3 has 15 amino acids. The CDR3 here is CASSLDVRWYGTQYF. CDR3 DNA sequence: TGTGCCAGCAGCTTAGATGTGAGGTGGTATGGGACCCAGTACTTC. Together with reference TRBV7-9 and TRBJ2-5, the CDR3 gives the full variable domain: DTGVSQNPRHKITKRGQNVTFRCDPISEHNRLYWYRQTLGQGPEFLTYFQNEAQLEKSRLLSDRFSAERPKGSFSTLEIQRTEQGDSAMYLCASSLDVRWYGTQYFGPGTRLLVL.

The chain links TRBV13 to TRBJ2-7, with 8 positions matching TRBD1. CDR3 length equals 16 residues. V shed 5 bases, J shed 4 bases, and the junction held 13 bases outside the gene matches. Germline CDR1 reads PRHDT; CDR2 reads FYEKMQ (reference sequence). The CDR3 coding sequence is TGTGCCAGCAGCGCCCGGCCAGGACAGGGAGGATACGAGCAGTACTTC. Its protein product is CASSARPGQGGYEQYF.